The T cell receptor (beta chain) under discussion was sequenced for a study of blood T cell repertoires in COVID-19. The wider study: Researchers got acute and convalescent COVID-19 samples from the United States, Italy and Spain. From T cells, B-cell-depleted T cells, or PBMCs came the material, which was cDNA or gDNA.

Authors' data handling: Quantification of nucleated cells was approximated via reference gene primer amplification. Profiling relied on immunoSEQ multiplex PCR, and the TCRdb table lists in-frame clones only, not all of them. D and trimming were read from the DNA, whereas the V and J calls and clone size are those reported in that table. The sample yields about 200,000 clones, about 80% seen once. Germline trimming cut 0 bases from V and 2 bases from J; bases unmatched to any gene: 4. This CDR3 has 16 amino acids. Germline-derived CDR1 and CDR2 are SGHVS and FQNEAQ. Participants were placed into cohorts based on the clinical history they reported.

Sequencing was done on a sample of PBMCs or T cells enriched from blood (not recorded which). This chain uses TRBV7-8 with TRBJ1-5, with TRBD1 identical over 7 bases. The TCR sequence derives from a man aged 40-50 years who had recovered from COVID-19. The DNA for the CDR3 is TGTGCCAGCAGCTTAGCATACAGGGGTGGCAATCAGCCCCAGCATTTT. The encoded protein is CASSLAYRGGNQPQHF.